Listed below are T cell receptor beta chains from one sample, sequenced in a study of OX40 agonist ivuxolimab in advanced cancers. Produced via immunoSEQ multiplex PCR; TCRdb's table is partial and in-frame only. The repertoire has some 150,000 clones, 90% of them found once; the top ten carry 1.1%. The sample in question was CD4+ or CD8+ T cells sorted from blood, obtained in a trial of the OX40 agonist ivuxolimab. These receptors were taken from an adult with an advanced solid tumor such as melanoma, head and neck, liver or kidney cancer. Each CDR3 is given with its conserved first and last residue. The D gene is left open where the match is weak. A clone size is listed for some rows: how often the clone was seen (once, few, many), or a class if it is expanded.

.	TRBV19	.	TRBJ1-5	TGTGCCAGTAGTATGCGCAAGGGGCCCCAGCATTTT	CASSMRKGPQHF
.	TRBV7-9	.	TRBJ2-3	TGTGCCAGCAGCTTCGGACAAACTGACACAGATACGCAGTATTTT	CASSFGQTDTDTQYF
.	TRBV5-1	once	TRBJ2-1	TGCGCCAGCAGTACTGGGGTGGCGAATTCCGTTTACAATGAGCAGTTCTTC	CASSTGVANSVYNEQFF
.	TRBV7-2	.	TRBJ1-5	TGTGCCAGCAGCCCGCCTACACGGAAGAGCAATCAGCCCCAGCATTTT	CASSPPTRKSNQPQHF
.	TRBV18	.	TRBJ1-1	TGTGCCAGCTCCCGACCAGGGAAGATGAACACTGAAGCTTTCTTT	CASSRPGKMNTEAFF
.	TRBV19	.	TRBJ1-5	TGTGCCAGTAGGCCGGGACCGCTCTTCAATCAGCCCCAGCATTTT	CASRPGPLFNQPQHF
TRBD2	TRBV5-1	.	TRBJ2-1	TGCGCCAGCAGCTTGGTTGCGGGAGGGGGCAATGAGCAGTTCTTC	CASSLVAGGGNEQFF
TRBD2	TRBV10-3	few	TRBJ2-7	TGTGCCATCAGTGTAGGGACTAGCGAGTACGAGCAGTACTTC	CAISVGTSEYEQYF
TRBD2	TRBV7-9	.	TRBJ2-1	TGTGCCAGCACCAGCGGGGTACCCCCCAATGAGCAGTTCTTC	CASTSGVPPNEQFF
.	TRBV28	.	TRBJ1-5	TGTGCCAGCAGTTTGGGGGGCGCAGACAATCAGCCCCAGCATTTT	CASSLGGADNQPQHF
TRBD1	TRBV28	.	TRBJ1-4	TGTGCCAGCAGTTTCCCCCGGGGACAGGGTAATGAAAAACTGTTTTTT	CASSFPRGQGNEKLFF
.	TRBV9	.	TRBJ1-2	TGTGCCAGCAGCGTTCAACGGGGTACGGCGGGGGGCTACACCTTC	CASSVQRGTAGGYTF
.	TRBV11-3	once	TRBJ1-2	TGTGCCAGCAGCTCGGACTCGGGAGCGGGTGGCTACACCTTC	CASSSDSGAGGYTF
.	TRBV23-1	few	TRBJ2-3	TGCGCCAGCACCCGACGGGAGTTCGGGACAGATACGCAGTATTTT	CASTRREFGTDTQYF
.	TRBV4-1	.	TRBJ2-2	TGCGCCAGCAGCCAAGAGCGGGCCGGGGAGCTGTTTTTT	CASSQERAGELFF
.	TRBV29-1	.	TRBJ1-3	TGCAGCGTTGAAATTTTTAACTCTGGAAACACCATATATTTT	CSVEIFNSGNTIYF
.	TRBV6-1	.	TRBJ1-5	TGTGCCAGCAGTGAATTACCCTTGAATCAGCCCCAGCATTTT	CASSELPLNQPQHF
.	TRBV27	.	TRBJ2-1	TGTGCCAGCAGCCCCCGGCGGGAAGGTGAGCAGTTCTTC	CASSPRREGEQFF
.	TRBV11-2	.	TRBJ2-1	TGTGCCAGCACCCTGGGACTTAAACAGTTCTTC	CASTLGLKQFF
TRBD2	TRBV2	.	TRBJ2-7	TGTGCCAGCAGTGAAGTTAGCGGGAACGAGCAGTACTTC	CASSEVSGNEQYF
.	TRBV19	.	TRBJ1-1	TGTGCCAGTAGTACCCTTGGACATATGAACACTGAAGCTTTCTTT	CASSTLGHMNTEAFF
TRBD1	TRBV2	.	TRBJ1-5	TGTGCCACCCAACCTGACAGGACAGGGCAGCCCCAGCATTTT	CATQPDRTGQPQHF
.	TRBV28	.	TRBJ2-7	TGTGCCAGCAAACCTGACGGGCCCTACGAGCAGTACTTC	CASKPDGPYEQYF
TRBD2	TRBV27	.	TRBJ2-2	TGTGCCATTTCGACTAGCGGGAACACCGGGGAGCTGTTTTTT	CAISTSGNTGELFF
.	TRBV7-9	.	TRBJ2-7	TGTGCCAGCAGCTACGGGAGTGGGAACGAGCAGTACTTC	CASSYGSGNEQYF
.	TRBV7-2	.	TRBJ2-7	TGTGCCAGCAGCTTAGCGGGTATTTTAAATGCCCACGAGCAGTACTTC	CASSLAGILNAHEQYF
TRBD1	TRBV4-2	.	TRBJ1-4	TGTGCCAGCAGCCAAGATGTAGGACAGGGCAACGAAAAACTGTTTTTT	CASSQDVGQGNEKLFF
TRBD2	TRBV7-2	.	TRBJ2-7	TGTGCCAGCAGCAGGCCGGCGGGAGTAGGGTACGAGCAGTACTTC	CASSRPAGVGYEQYF
.	TRBV9	.	TRBJ1-1	TGTGCCAGCAGCGTAGCGGGGGGGGACACTGAAGCTTTCTTT	CASSVAGGDTEAFF
TRBD1	TRBV5-1	.	TRBJ2-7	TGCGCCAGCAGCTACCAAGGGGGCCATTACTACGAGCAGTACTTC	CASSYQGGHYYEQYF
.	TRBV29-1	once	TRBJ2-5	TGCAGCGCCGTCCGGACTCAAGAGACCCAGTACTTC	CSAVRTQETQYF
TRBD1	TRBV28	.	TRBJ1-2	TGTGCCAGCAGCCAAACAGGGGGATTTGACGGCAACTATGGCTACACCTTC	CASSQTGGFDGNYGYTF
.	TRBV18	.	TRBJ2-7	TGTGCCAGCTCACCACCATCGGGCAACGAGCAGTACTTC	CASSPPSGNEQYF
TRBD2	TRBV15	.	TRBJ2-1	TGTGCCACCAGCAGAATGATAGAGCGGGAGCTGGGGGATGAGCAGTTCTTC	CATSRMIERELGDEQFF
.	TRBV2	once	TRBJ1-1	TGTGCCGGTGACGGGTTTACTGAAGCTTTCTTT	CAGDGFTEAFF
.	TRBV27	.	TRBJ2-5	TGTGCCAGCAGCCCCGACGATGGGGAGACCCAGTACTTC	CASSPDDGETQYF
TRBD2	TRBV5-1	.	TRBJ2-7	TGCGCCAGCAGCCAAACTCTTTCAAGGGACTACGAGGTGCAGTACTTC	CASSQTLSRDYEVQYF
.	TRBV6-5	.	TRBJ2-6	TGTGCCAGCAGTTTTGGCGGGGCCAACGTCCTGACTTTC	CASSFGGANVLTF